This record looks at one TCR beta chain sequence and its context. Then a second PCR, running about 6 to 11 cycles, was carried out with a sample-barcoded 5' primer and a J-beta primer mix. TCRdb independently ran MiXCR on the 5' RACE reads; one entry per CDR3 protein. The table has some 1.7 million distinct CDR3 sequences, roughly 30% seen once. The data originate from a study of blood T cells in healthy people across ages. The CDR3 has 14 residues. Germline CDR1 reads SGHRS; CDR2 reads YFSETQ. The ends were cut back, 4 bases at V and 6 bases at J, with 17 bases in the middle. This receptor was identified in a woman aged 25-40 years in good health. The V and J genes are TRBV5-1 and TRBJ2-7; D may be TRBD1 (6 bases). Material: blood. DNA for the CDR3: TGCGCCAGCAGCCTTGATGTGGGGGCTCGCGAGCAGTACTTC. This encodes CASSLDVGAREQYF. Supplemented by reference TRBV5-1 and TRBJ2-7, the full variable domain reads KAGVTQTPRYLIKTRGQQVTLSCSPISGHRSVSWYQQTPGQGLQFLFEYFSETQRNKGNFPGRFSGRQFSNSRSEMNVSTLELGDSALYLCASSLDVGAREQYFGPGTRLTVT.